These 2 T cell receptor beta chains were sequenced from one sample in a study of control samples from healthy donors and cancer patients. Profiled with immunoSEQ multiplex PCR; TCRdb holds only in-frame clones, not every one. Among about 410,000 clones listed, about nine tenths were seen once. Material for sequencing was PBMCs. The receptors were gathered from a middle-aged man with head and neck cancer.

Notes on this clone: The same CDR3 also results from other DNA sequences found in this sample. The rearrangement uses TRBV19 and TRBJ1-2; 9 positions agree with TRBD1. The CDR3 length is 15 residues. Losses at the gene ends were 3 bases for V and 4 bases for J; bases not matched to a gene: 6. The germline V gene encodes CDR1 LNHDA and CDR2 SQIVND (reference sequence). CDR3 sequence reads: CASSIPGQGGYGYTF. In nucleotides, the CDR3 is TGTGCCAGTAGTATTCCGGGACAGGGAGGCTATGGCTACACCTTC. The full variable domain, rest sourced from reference TRBV19 and TRBJ1-2, is DGGITQSPKYLFRKEGQNVTLSCEQNLNHDAMYWYRQDPGQGLRLIYYSQIVNDFQKGDIAEGYSVSREKKESFPLTVTSAQKNPTAFYLCASSIPGQGGYGYTFGSGTRLTVV.

This clone appeared a single time. The chain employs TRBV7-2 and TRBJ2-7; 9 bases map to TRBD1. The CDR3 is made up of 15 amino acids. Germline loops: CDR1 SGHTA, CDR2 FQGNSA. Germline trimming cut 2 bases from V and 2 bases from J; bases unmatched to any gene: 4. This CDR3 reads CASSLWGTGPYEQYF. For the CDR3, the DNA is TGTGCCAGCAGCTTATGGGGGACAGGGCCCTACGAGCAGTACTTC.